This record concerns one T cell receptor beta chain sequence. Its target is unknown. Next came a second PCR, run for about 7 to 11 cycles, which used a sample-barcoded 5' primer along with a J-beta primer mix. Each CDR3 protein is one row after TCRdb ran MiXCR on the 5' RACE reads. The sample contains roughly 1.9 million distinct CDR3 sequences, 30% to 40% of which appear only once. In germline, CDR1 is MRHNA, CDR2 SNTAGT. The CDR3 loop spans 15 amino acids. Trimming removed 4 bases from V and 5 bases from J, with 16 bases in between. These data belong to a study of blood T cells in healthy people across ages. At least 7 million PBMCs were isolated per sample. Overall study results and limits: Age brought a roughly linear fall in TCR beta diversity measured per million T cells. No one knew whether donors had CMV, which possibly confounded expanded clonotype changes.

Source material: blood. This sequence was found in a human donor in good health. The V and J genes are TRBV6-4 and TRBJ2-3; D assignment may be TRBD1 or TRBD2 (6 bases each). CDR3 nucleotides: TGTGCCAGCAGTGGGGAACGGGGGCCCCAAGATACGCAGTATTTT. This translates into CASSGERGPQDTQYF.